One and the same sample provided the 13 T cell receptor beta chains below, sequenced in a study of T cell repertoires in cytomegalovirus infection. These receptors have no identified antigens. Via MiXCR, TCRdb re-called the reads, giving one row per CDR3 protein. The sample contains approximately 350,000 distinct CDR3 sequences, about 35% of which appear only once. The sequencing here drew on cultured PBMCs, taken from culture after CMV antigen stimulation. Source of these receptors: a human donor in good health (CMV status not recorded). Some clones in this sample may be carry-over from other donors' samples.

There are a few counts of this clonotype. V usage is TRBV19 and J usage is TRBJ2-6, with no clear D. V lost 4 bases and J 6 bases, leaving 13 bases between the germline ends. The CDR3 covers 15 residues. Germline V gives CDR1 LNHDA, CDR2 SQIVND (reference sequence). The CDR3 reads CASSTLITAANVLTF. CDR3 coding DNA: TGTGCCAGTAGTACCCTCATCACTGCGGCCAACGTCCTGACTTTC.

This chain connects TRBV12-3 or TRBV12-4 to TRBJ2-1; 9 nucleotides match TRBD2. The ends lost 6 bases at V and 3 bases at J; junction bases unmatched: 12. This CDR3 contains 17 residues. The chain's CDR3 is CASSSRVAGGNYNEQFF. Here the CDR3 DNA reads TGTGCCAGCAGCTCTAGAGTGGCGGGAGGGAACTACAATGAGCAGTTCTTC.

Only a few counts were recorded for this clonotype. V usage is TRBV7-2 and J usage is TRBJ1-2, with unresolved D. The CDR3 is 14 residues long. Germline CDR1 and CDR2: SGHTA and FQGNSA. Between the trimmed V and J ends, which lost 5 bases and 6 bases, there was a span of 16 bases. CDR3 protein: CASSIRRLRDGYTF. CDR3 in DNA: TGTGCCAGCAGCATTAGACGGTTAAGGGATGGCTACACCTTC.

This clonotype was picked up many times. The chain couples TRBV4-1 to TRBJ1-4; TRBD1 agrees at 7 bases. Germline-derived CDR1 and CDR2 are MGHRA and YSYEKL. This CDR3 comprises 17 residues. The trim removed 3 bases at V and 4 bases at J, leaving 11 bases unmatched. The CDR3 DNA reads as TGCGCCAGCAGCCATCAAGGACGGGGACAGCTTAATGAAAAACTGTTTTTT. Residues: CASSHQGRGQLNEKLFF.

The chain joins TRBV20-1 to TRBJ2-3; 7 bases match TRBD1. V dropped 3 bases and J dropped 1; count of bases not matched to a gene: 7. CDR3 size: 15 residues. The germline CDR1 and CDR2 sequences are DFQATT and SNEGSKA (reference sequence). The CDR3 protein is CSASVRQGGTDTQYF. The CDR3, as DNA: TGCAGTGCTAGTGTTAGACAGGGAGGCACAGATACGCAGTATTTT.

V and J are TRBV27 and TRBJ1-2; TRBD1 might be the D (5 bases). The CDR3 has 14 amino acids. Trimming cost V 1 base and J 3 bases, with 9 bases left between them. CDR1 is MNHEY, CDR2 SMNVEV, per germline (reference sequence). CDR3 coding DNA: TGTGCCAGCAGTTTATGGGGGGACGACTATGGCTACACCTTC. Encoded protein: CASSLWGDDYGYTF.

This clonotype appeared many times. The chain is built from TRBV7-2 and TRBJ2-7, with 7 positions matching TRBD2. The V and J ends lost 5 bases and 1 base, in that order; junction bases with no gene match: 8. There are 15 residues in the CDR3. Germline V gene sequence: CDR1 SGHTA, CDR2 FQGNSA. The DNA of the CDR3 is TGTGCCAGCAGCCCCCTAGCGGCTTCTTCCTACGAGCAGTACTTC. Its protein product is CASSPLAASSYEQYF.

This clonotype was detected only a few times. The chain couples TRBV5-1 to TRBJ2-1; 8 bases are shared with TRBD2. The V and J ends lost 3 bases and 2 bases, in that order; junction bases with no gene match: 7. This CDR3 is 16 amino acids long. Germline CDR1 reads SGHRS; CDR2 reads YFSETQ. In DNA form, the CDR3 reads TGCGCCAGCAGCTCCGGACTAGCATCAGCCTACAATGAGCAGTTCTTC. Encoded protein: CASSSGLASAYNEQFF.

About this clonotype: This may stem from a read error, because a much larger clone lies one nucleotide away. This chain links TRBV7-2 with TRBJ2-2; TRBD2 is a possible D gene (5 bases). Trimming took 5 bases from V and 7 from J, leaving 17 bases between them. Germline loops: CDR1 SGHTA, CDR2 FQGNSA. This CDR3 spans 15 amino acids. DNA of the CDR3: TGTGCCAGCAGCCCCAACTCCGAGAGGGTCGGGGAGCTGTTTTTT. Protein sequence: CASSPNSERVGELFF.

The rearrangement uses TRBV11-2 and TRBJ2-4, with no clear D. The CDR3 runs to 13 residues. The V gene lost 0 bases and the J gene lost 7 bases, with 7 bases spanning the gap. The germline V gene has CDR1 SGHAT and CDR2 FQNNGV. The chain's CDR3 is CASSLDRRNIQYF. The CDR3 DNA reads TGTGCCAGCAGCTTAGACCGGCGTAACATTCAGTACTTC.

This clonotype came up a few times. The chain joins TRBV7-3 to TRBJ2-2; D might be TRBD2 (6 bases). CDR1 and CDR2 from the germline V gene are SGHTA and FQGTGA. CDR3 length: 12 residues. The V end lost 5 bases, the J end lost 10 bases, and 11 bases lay between the germline ends. This CDR3 is CASSPGGVELFF. CDR3 DNA sequence: TGTGCCAGCAGCCCCGGAGGGGTGGAGCTGTTTTTT. The variable domain in full, completed from reference TRBV7-3 and TRBJ2-2, reads GAGVSQTPSNKVTEKGKYVELRCDPISGHTALYWYRQSLGQGPEFLIYFQGTGAADDSGLPNDRFFAVRPEGSVSTLKIQRTERGDSAVYLCASSPGGVELFFGEGSRLTVL.

The chain employs TRBV6-2 or TRBV6-3 and TRBJ1-4; TRBD1 aligns across 9 bases. Per the germline V gene, CDR1 is MNHEY and CDR2 is SVGEGT. This CDR3 region has 22 residues. Trimming removed 2 bases from V and 0 bases from J; junction bases left unmatched: 19. As DNA, the CDR3 is TGTGCCAGCAGTTACCCCCACAGGAAGATTGGGACAGGGTCTACAACTAATGAAAAACTGTTTTTT. Translating gives CASSYPHRKIGTGSTTNEKLFF.

The chain links TRBV7-9 to TRBJ2-1; 7 positions agree with TRBD1. V lost 2 bases and J lost 9; bases outside the gene matches: 10. This CDR3 has 15 amino acids. The germline CDR1 and CDR2 sequences are SEHNR and FQNEAQ (reference sequence). CDR3 sequence (DNA): TGTGCCAGCAGCTTACCCGGGACAGAGTTTTCTGAGCAGTTCTTC. Protein sequence: CASSLPGTEFSEQFF.